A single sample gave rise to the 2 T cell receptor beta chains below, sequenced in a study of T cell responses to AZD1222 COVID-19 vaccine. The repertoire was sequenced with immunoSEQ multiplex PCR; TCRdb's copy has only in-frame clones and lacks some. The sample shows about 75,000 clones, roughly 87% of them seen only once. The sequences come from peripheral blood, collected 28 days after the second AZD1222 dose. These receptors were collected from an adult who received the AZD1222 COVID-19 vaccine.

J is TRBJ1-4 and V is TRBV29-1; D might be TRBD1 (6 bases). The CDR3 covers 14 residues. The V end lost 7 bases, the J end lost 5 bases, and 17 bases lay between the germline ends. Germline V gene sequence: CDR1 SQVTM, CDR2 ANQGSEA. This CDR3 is CSAGETGPNEKLFF. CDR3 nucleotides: TGCAGCGCGGGGGAGACAGGCCCGAATGAAAAACTGTTTTTT. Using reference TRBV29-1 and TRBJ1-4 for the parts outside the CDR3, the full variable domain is SAVISQKPSRDICQRGTSLTIQCQVDSQVTMMFWYRQQPGQSLTLIATANQGSEATYESGFVIDKFPISRPNLTFSTLTVSNMSPEDSSIYLCSAGETGPNEKLFFGSGTQLSVL.

CDR3 in DNA: TGTGCCAGCAGCTCCGGGGGGGCGGCATCGGGCTACACCTTC. Residues: CASSSGGAASGYTF. The J gene is TRBJ1-2, the V gene TRBV7-9; tentatively, D is TRBD1 (6 bases). Trimming left V 4 bases short and J 8 bases short, with 17 bases between. The germline V gene has CDR1 SEHNR and CDR2 FQNEAQ (reference sequence). This CDR3 is 14 amino acids long. The variable domain in full, completed from reference TRBV7-9 and TRBJ1-2, reads DTGVSQNPRHKITKRGQNVTFRCDPISEHNRLYWYRQTLGQGPEFLTYFQNEAQLEKSRLLSDRFSAERPKGSFSTLEIQRTEQGDSAMYLCASSSGGAASGYTFGSGTRLTVV.